This TCR beta chain is drawn from a study of blood T cell repertoires in COVID-19. The protocol was immunoSEQ multiplex PCR, while the TCRdb copy is restricted to in-frame clones and leaves out a portion. The sample holds 110,000 or so clones, roughly nine tenths seen once. The CDR3 length is 16 residues. The trim removed 5 bases at V and 2 bases at J, leaving 11 bases unmatched. The V gene's germline CDR1 is SGHAT and CDR2 FQDESV (reference sequence). Specimen: peripheral blood. The clonotype was recovered from a man between 65 and 80 years old with active or convalescent COVID-19. The chain uses TRBV11-1 and TRBJ2-7, with TRBD1 matching over 8 bases. CDR3 DNA: TGTGCCAGCAGCCCCCCGGCGGGACAGGCAGCCTACGAGCAGTACTTC. Its protein is CASSPPAGQAAYEQYF.